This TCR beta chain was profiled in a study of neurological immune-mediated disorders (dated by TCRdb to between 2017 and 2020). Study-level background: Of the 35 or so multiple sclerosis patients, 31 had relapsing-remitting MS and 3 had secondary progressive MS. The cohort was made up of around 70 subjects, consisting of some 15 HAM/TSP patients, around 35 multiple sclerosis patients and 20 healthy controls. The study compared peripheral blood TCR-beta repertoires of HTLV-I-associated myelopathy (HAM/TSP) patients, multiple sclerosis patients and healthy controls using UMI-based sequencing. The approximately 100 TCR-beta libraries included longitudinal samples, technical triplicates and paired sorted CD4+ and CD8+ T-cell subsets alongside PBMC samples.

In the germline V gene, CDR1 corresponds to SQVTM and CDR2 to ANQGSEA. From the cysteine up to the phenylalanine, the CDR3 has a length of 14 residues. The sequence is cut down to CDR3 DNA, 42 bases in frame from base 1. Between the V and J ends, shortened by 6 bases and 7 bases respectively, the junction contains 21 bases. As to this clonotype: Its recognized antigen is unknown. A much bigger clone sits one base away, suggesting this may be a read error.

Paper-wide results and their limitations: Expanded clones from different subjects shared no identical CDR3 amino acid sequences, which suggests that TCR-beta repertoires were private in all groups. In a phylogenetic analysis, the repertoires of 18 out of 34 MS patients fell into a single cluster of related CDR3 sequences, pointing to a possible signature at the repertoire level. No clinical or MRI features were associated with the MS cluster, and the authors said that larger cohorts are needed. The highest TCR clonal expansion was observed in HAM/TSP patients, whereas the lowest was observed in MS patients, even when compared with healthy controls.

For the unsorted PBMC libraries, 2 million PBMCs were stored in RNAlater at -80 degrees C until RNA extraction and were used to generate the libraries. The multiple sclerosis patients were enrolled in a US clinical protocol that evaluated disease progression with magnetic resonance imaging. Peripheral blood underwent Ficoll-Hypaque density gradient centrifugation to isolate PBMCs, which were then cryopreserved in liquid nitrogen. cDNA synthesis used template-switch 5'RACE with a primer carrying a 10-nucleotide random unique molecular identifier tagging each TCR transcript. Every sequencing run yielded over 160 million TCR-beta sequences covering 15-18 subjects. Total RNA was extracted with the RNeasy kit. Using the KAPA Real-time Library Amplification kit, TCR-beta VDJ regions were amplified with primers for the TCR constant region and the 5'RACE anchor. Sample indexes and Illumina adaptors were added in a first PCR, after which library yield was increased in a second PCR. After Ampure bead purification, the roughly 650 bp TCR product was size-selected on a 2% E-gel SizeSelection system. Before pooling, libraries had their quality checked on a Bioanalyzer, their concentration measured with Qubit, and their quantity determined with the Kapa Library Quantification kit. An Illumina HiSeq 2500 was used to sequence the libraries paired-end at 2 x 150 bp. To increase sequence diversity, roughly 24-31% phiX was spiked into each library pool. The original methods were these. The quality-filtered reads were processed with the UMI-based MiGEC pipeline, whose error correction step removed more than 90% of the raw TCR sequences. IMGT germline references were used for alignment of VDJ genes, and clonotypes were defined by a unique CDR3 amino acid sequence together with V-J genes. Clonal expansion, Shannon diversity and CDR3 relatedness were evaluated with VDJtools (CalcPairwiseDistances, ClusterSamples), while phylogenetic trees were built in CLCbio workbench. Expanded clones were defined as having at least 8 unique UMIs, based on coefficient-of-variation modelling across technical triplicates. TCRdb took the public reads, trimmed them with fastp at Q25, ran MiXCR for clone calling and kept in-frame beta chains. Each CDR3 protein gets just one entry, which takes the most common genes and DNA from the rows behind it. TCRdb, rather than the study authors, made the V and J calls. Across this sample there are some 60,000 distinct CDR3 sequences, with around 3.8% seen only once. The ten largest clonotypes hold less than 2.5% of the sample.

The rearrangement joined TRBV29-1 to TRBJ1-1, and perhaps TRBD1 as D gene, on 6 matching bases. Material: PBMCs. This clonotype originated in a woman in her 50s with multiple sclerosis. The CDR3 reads CSVLRGKGVSEAFF. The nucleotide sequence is TGCAGCGTCCTCCGGGGGAAGGGGGTGAGTGAAGCTTTCTTT. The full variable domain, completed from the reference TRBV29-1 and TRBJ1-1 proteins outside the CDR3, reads SAVISQKPSRDICQRGTSLTIQCQVDSQVTMMFWYRQQPGQSLTLIATANQGSEATYESGFVIDKFPISRPNLTFSTLTVSNMSPEDSSIYLCSVLRGKGVSEAFFGQGTRLTVV.